This TCR beta chain stems from a study of identical twins. The study, taken as a whole, reports: Out-of-frame alpha sequences that twins shared showed excess low generation probability. Cord blood beta clonotypes present at high abundance carried fewer insertions; no such pattern appeared in memory repertoires.

With no exceptions, donors were healthy Caucasians. Template switching supplied a universal primer site; unique molecular identifiers were carried on the cDNA. Using its own MiXCR run on the 5' RACE reads, TCRdb lists one record per CDR3 protein. The sample yields a few hundred thousand distinct CDR3 sequences, about 10% seen once. This clonotype was observed many times. As yet, its antigen is unknown. The sequenced material came from memory T cells sorted from blood. The source of this sequence is a man in his fifties or sixties in good health.

CDR3: CASSSIAATNNEQFF. CDR3 in DNA: TGTGCCAGCAGTTCAATAGCGGCTACTAACAATGAGCAGTTCTTC. The chain is built from TRBV27 and TRBJ2-1; D is perhaps TRBD2 (6 bases). V was cut by 4 bases and J by 5 bases, with 15 bases left in between. CDR1 MNHEY and CDR2 SMNVEV come from the germline V gene (reference sequence). This CDR3 contains 15 residues.